Below, 8 T cell receptor beta chains from the same sample are listed, as sequenced in a study of CD8 T cells in ankylosing spondylitis. Overall study findings and caveats: For ankylosing spondylitis blood, a TCR beta motif of about eight highly homologous variants appeared characteristic.

TCRdb ran MiXCR on the 5' RACE reads and lists one entry per CDR3 protein. The repertoire holds fewer than 750,000 distinct CDR3 sequences, with around 20% as singletons. No antigen is known for these receptors. Sequencing was done on a sample of blood, either unsorted or a sorted T cell fraction (not recorded which). The source of these receptors is a male donor with ankylosing spondylitis.

This clonotype has a handful of counts. This chain links TRBV12-3 or TRBV12-4 with TRBJ2-5; 9 bases line up with TRBD2. The CDR3 covers 16 residues. The V segment lost 5 bases and the J segment 3 bases; nucleotides outside the gene matches: 10. The CDR3 nucleotides read TGTGCCAGCAGTAACCATGGGACTAGCTCCGAAGAGACCCAGTACTTC. This codes for CASSNHGTSSEETQYF.

The table lists this clonotype with a few counts. The genes are TRBV12-3 or TRBV12-4 and TRBJ2-3; TRBD1 agrees at 8 bases. The CDR3 spans 15 residues. Unmatched junction bases numbered 7, after V lost 7 bases and J lost 1 base. The CDR3, as DNA: TGTGCCAGCAAACGACAGGGGTCTGGCACAGATACGCAGTATTTT. This sequence encodes CASKRQGSGTDTQYF.

V gene TRBV5-1 combines with J gene TRBJ2-1; perhaps TRBD2 as D (6 bases). The germline V and J ends were trimmed by 0 bases and 7 bases, with 11 bases remaining between them. Germline CDR1 reads SGHRS; CDR2 reads YFSETQ. The CDR3 covers 14 residues. The CDR3, as DNA: TGCGCCAGCAGCTTGGTTAGCGGTGGGAATGAGCAGTTCTTC. Translating gives CASSLVSGGNEQFF.

This clonotype was detected only a few times. The chain combines TRBV3-1 with TRBJ2-5; TRBD2 aligns across 8 bases. Germline values: CDR1 LGHDT, CDR2 YNNKEL (reference sequence). The length of the CDR3 is 18 residues. Trimming took 3 bases from V and 3 from J; bases not matched to a gene: 15. CDR3 loop: CASSHMEGLAGPEETQYF. CDR3 DNA: TGTGCCAGCAGCCACATGGAGGGTCTAGCGGGTCCCGAAGAGACCCAGTACTTC.

This clonotype was found a few times. The chain has TRBV20-1 and TRBJ2-1; D unresolved. Germline CDR1 DFQATT, CDR2 SNEGSKA (reference sequence). The CDR3 has 11 residues. V was cut by 0 bases and J by 8 bases, with 5 bases left in between. The CDR3 nucleotides read TGCAGTGCTAGAGATCTAGATGAGCAGTTCTTC. Its translation: CSARDLDEQFF.

This clonotype has a handful of counts. The chain carries TRBV5-1 and TRBJ2-7; weak D call: TRBD1 (6 bases). This CDR3 has 14 amino acids. Germline V lookup: CDR1 SGHRS, CDR2 YFSETQ. The V end lost 4 bases, the J end lost 4 bases, and 15 bases lay between the germline ends. The CDR3 reads CASSQSGTLYEQYF. The CDR3 DNA reads TGCGCCAGCAGCCAATCCGGGACACTTTACGAGCAGTACTTC.

The chain joins TRBV4-3 to TRBJ2-3; TRBD2 is a possible D gene (6 bases). Deletions cut 0 bases from V and 1 base from J, with 14 bases between. The CDR3 runs 17 residues. Germline V CDR1 and CDR2: LGHNA, YSLEER. The CDR3 is CASSQDSPGEGTDTQYF. In DNA form, the CDR3 reads TGCGCCAGCAGCCAAGATTCCCCGGGGGAGGGCACAGATACGCAGTATTTT.

The chain employs TRBV20-1 and TRBJ2-1; 9 bases fit TRBD1. The CDR3 spans 14 residues. Germline lookup yields CDR1 DFQATT and CDR2 SNEGSKA (reference sequence). With V trimmed by 4 bases and J by 4 bases, 5 bases remained unmatched. CDR3 sequence (DNA): TGCAGTGCTATCCCGGGACAGGGATACAATGAGCAGTTCTTC. Its protein is CSAIPGQGYNEQFF.